The 8 T cell receptor beta chains given below trace back to one sample, sequenced in a study of patients and donors after allogeneic stem cell transplantation. Each CDR3 protein is one row after TCRdb ran MiXCR on the RT-PCR reads. The table shows approximately 170,000 distinct CDR3 sequences, with approximately 24% occurring only once. Specimen: blood, either unsorted or a sorted T cell fraction (not recorded which). The receptor set was obtained from a human donor who was either an allogeneic HSCT recipient or a stem cell or donor lymphocyte infusion donor (not recorded which). It is not recorded whose cells these are; they may come from a transplant donor.

This clonotype came up a few times. The rearrangement links TRBV4-2 to TRBJ1-5; D is ambiguous. Germline values: CDR1 LGHNA, CDR2 YNFKEQ. There are 16 residues in the CDR3. V dropped 0 bases and J dropped 5 bases, with 14 bases sitting between them. The CDR3, as DNA: TGTGCCAGCAGCCAAGAAGGGTTCCGACCCGATCAGCCCCAGCATTTT. Its protein is CASSQEGFRPDQPQHF.

The gene calls are TRBV2 and TRBJ2-2; TRBD1 might be the D (6 bases). Deletions cut 8 bases from V and 1 base from J, with 14 bases between. Per the germline V gene, CDR1 is SNHLY and CDR2 is FYNNEI. The CDR3 extends over 15 amino acids. The CDR3 spells CASWTRGQNTGELFF. In DNA, the CDR3 is TGTGCCAGCTGGACCAGGGGACAGAACACCGGGGAGCTGTTTTTT.

There are many counts of this clonotype. This rearrangement joins TRBV20-1 to TRBJ1-1; tentative D call: TRBD1 (6 bases). Per germline, CDR1 DFQATT and CDR2 SNEGSKA (reference sequence). The CDR3 extends over 12 amino acids. The V gene lost 3 bases and the J gene lost 5 bases, with 10 bases spanning the gap. CDR3 protein: CSARPGVTEAFF. CDR3 coding DNA: TGCAGTGCTAGGCCAGGGGTGACTGAAGCTTTCTTT.

This rearrangement joins TRBV6-1 to TRBJ1-4; the D is unclear. The CDR3 has 13 residues. CDR1 MNHNS and CDR2 SASEGT come from the germline V gene. Trimming removed 1 base from V and 4 bases from J, with 4 bases in between. The CDR3 bases are TGTGCCAGCAGTGAAGGCTTTAATGAAAAACTGTTTTTT. Translated: CASSEGFNEKLFF.

This clonotype came up a few times. The rearrangement links TRBV7-9 to TRBJ1-2; D not resolved. V dropped 4 bases and J dropped 0 bases, with 15 bases sitting between them. In germline, CDR1 is SEHNR, CDR2 FQNEAQ (reference sequence). The CDR3 is 16 amino acids. CDR3 in amino acids: CASSSPFGATNYGYTF. CDR3 bases: TGTGCCAGCAGCTCCCCTTTTGGAGCGACTAACTATGGCTACACCTTC.

In this sample, this clonotype turned up a few times. The rearrangement links TRBV7-2 to TRBJ1-5; the D is unclear. V gave up 2 bases and J gave up 0 bases, with 8 bases separating them. Germline V gene lookup returns CDR1 SGHTA and CDR2 FQGNSA. This CDR3 has 15 residues. The CDR3 loop is CASSLQVTSNQPQHF. The CDR3 DNA reads TGTGCCAGCAGCTTACAGGTGACTAGCAATCAGCCCCAGCATTTT.

This clonotype was detected a few times. The chain carries TRBV3-1 and TRBJ2-3; no clear D. With 4 bases removed from V and 6 bases from J, the gap between germline ends came to 11 bases. From germline, CDR1 is LGHDT and CDR2 YNNKEL (reference sequence). This CDR3 is 13 amino acids long. The CDR3 bases are TGTGCCAGCAGCCCTGAACTACGGGATACGCAGTATTTT. Its translation is CASSPELRDTQYF.

This clonotype was counted a few times. The V call is TRBV20-1, the J call TRBJ1-2, with D possibly being TRBD1 (5 bases). This CDR3 is built from 12 residues. CDR1 is DFQATT, CDR2 SNEGSKA, per germline (reference sequence). V was clipped by 5 bases and J by 8 bases, with 15 bases between them. The CDR3: CSAPDKSRGYTF. The CDR3 DNA reads TGCAGTGCTCCGGACAAAAGCCGGGGCTACACCTTC.